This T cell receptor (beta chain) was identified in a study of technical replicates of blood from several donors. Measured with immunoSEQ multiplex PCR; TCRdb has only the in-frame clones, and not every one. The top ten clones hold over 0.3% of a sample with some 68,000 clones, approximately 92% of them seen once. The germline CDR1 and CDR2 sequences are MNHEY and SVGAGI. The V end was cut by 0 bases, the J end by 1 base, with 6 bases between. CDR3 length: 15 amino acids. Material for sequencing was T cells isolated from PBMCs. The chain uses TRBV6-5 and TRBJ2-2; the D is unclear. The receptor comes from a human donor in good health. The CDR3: CASSYSNLNTGELFF. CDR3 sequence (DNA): TGTGCCAGCAGTTACTCGAACTTGAACACCGGGGAGCTGTTTTTT.